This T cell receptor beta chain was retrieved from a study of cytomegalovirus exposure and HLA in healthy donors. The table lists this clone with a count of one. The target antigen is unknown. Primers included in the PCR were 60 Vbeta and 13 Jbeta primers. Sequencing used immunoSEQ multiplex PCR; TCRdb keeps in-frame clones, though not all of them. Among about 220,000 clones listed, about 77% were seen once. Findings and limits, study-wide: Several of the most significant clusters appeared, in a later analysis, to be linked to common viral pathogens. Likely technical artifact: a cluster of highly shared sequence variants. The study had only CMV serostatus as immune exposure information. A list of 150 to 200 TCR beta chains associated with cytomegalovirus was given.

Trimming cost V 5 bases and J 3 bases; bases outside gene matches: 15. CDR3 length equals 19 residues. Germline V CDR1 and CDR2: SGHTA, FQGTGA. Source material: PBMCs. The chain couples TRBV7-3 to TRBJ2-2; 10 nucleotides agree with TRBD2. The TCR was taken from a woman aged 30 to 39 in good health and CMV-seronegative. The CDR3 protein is CASSLTGPSGSPYTGELFF. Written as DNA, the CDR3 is TGTGCCAGCAGCCTGACCGGGCCTAGCGGGAGTCCCTACACCGGGGAGCTGTTTTTT.